These 13 T cell receptor beta chains share one sample of origin, sequenced in a study of CD8 T cells in ankylosing spondylitis. What these receptors recognize is not known. TCRdb analysed the 5' RACE reads with MiXCR anew, one entry per CDR3 protein. The sample gives hundreds of thousands of distinct CDR3 sequences, 12% of which show up once; less than 0.65% is in the top ten. The study's findings and limits: A TCR beta motif of under 10 highly homologous variants seemed to mark ankylosing spondylitis blood.

Material: blood, either unsorted or a sorted T cell fraction (not recorded which). These receptors were collected from a male donor with ankylosing spondylitis.

At least ten counts were recorded for this clonotype. J is TRBJ2-3 and V is TRBV20-1; D gene unclear. Germline CDR1 DFQATT, CDR2 SNEGSKA (reference sequence). The CDR3 loop spans 13 amino acids. Trimming shortened V by 7 bases and J by 2 bases, and 13 bases separated the two germline ends. Here the CDR3 reads CSVRAHYTDTQYF. The CDR3 nucleotides are TGCAGTGTTCGGGCCCATTACACAGATACGCAGTATTTT.

This clonotype was counted between two and nine times. This sequence joins TRBV28 and TRBJ2-7, with D unresolved. Germline V lookup: CDR1 MDHEN, CDR2 SYDVKM. V dropped 7 bases and J dropped 2 bases, with 12 bases sitting between them. This CDR3 has 13 amino acids. The CDR3: CASNGFTTYEQYF. The CDR3 DNA sequence: TGTGCCAGCAACGGGTTTACTACCTACGAGCAGTACTTC.

This clonotype was picked up a small number of times. The genes are TRBV4-3 and TRBJ1-2, with D hard to call. The CDR3 has 15 residues. Looked up from germline, CDR1 is LGHNA and CDR2 is YSLEER. V lost 1 base, J lost 5 bases, and 14 bases lay in between. Here the CDR3 reads CASSQGAHPYYGYTF. The CDR3 DNA reads TGCGCCAGCAGCCAAGGCGCGCACCCCTATTATGGCTACACCTTC.

Many counts were recorded for this clonotype. The genes are TRBV6-1 and TRBJ2-7, with TRBD1 as a possible D gene (6 bases). V shed 5 bases and J shed 2 bases, with 16 bases lying between them. The CDR3 spans 15 residues. Germline loops: CDR1 MNHNS, CDR2 SASEGT. CDR3 sequence reads: CASSKQGRKAYEQYF. The CDR3 nucleotides are TGTGCCAGCAGTAAACAGGGTCGGAAGGCCTACGAGCAGTACTTC.

The rearrangement joins TRBV20-1 to TRBJ2-7; D is unresolved. CDR3 length equals 14 residues. CDR1 DFQATT and CDR2 SNEGSKA come from the germline V gene (reference sequence). The V gene lost 1 base and the J gene lost 5 bases, with 15 bases spanning the gap. CDR3 sequence: CSARVYNSKDEQYF. Here the CDR3 DNA reads TGCAGTGCTAGAGTTTACAACAGTAAGGACGAGCAGTACTTC.

The J gene is TRBJ2-3, the V gene TRBV7-8, with a weak D call TRBD1 (5 bases). Germline CDR1 and CDR2: SGHVS and FQNEAQ. V lost 5 bases and J lost 0, with 12 bases in between. This CDR3 is built from 15 residues. CDR3 sequence: CASSQGWVSTDTQYF. CDR3 DNA sequence: TGTGCCAGCAGCCAGGGATGGGTGAGCACAGATACGCAGTATTTT.

Written as DNA, the CDR3 is TGTGCCAGCAGCCACGGGACTAGCGGGAGCTCAGATACGCAGTATTTT. Protein product: CASSHGTSGSSDTQYF. The gene calls are TRBV4-2 and TRBJ2-3; TRBD2 aligns across 14 bases. The CDR3 totals 16 residues. The germline V gene encodes CDR1 LGHNA and CDR2 YNFKEQ. J gave up 4 bases and V 3 bases, and 3 bases lay outside the gene matches.

This clonotype showed up just a few times. An end of the junction differs from the germline gene, which may be a read error. The chain is built from TRBV4-2 and TRBJ2-7, with 14 nucleotides matching TRBD2. Germline CDR1 LGHNA, CDR2 YNFKEQ. The CDR3 extends over 19 amino acids. This CDR3 is CASSQEGTSGRTALYAQYF. CDR3 bases: TGTGCCAGCAGCCAAGAAGGGACTAGCGGGAGAACGGCTCTCTACGCGCAGTACTTC.

V usage is TRBV6-1 and J usage is TRBJ2-3, with a tentative D call TRBD2 (5 bases). The CDR3 is 13 residues long. The V end was cut by 6 bases, the J end by 2 bases, with 9 bases between. CDR1 is MNHNS, CDR2 SASEGT, per germline. In DNA form, the CDR3 reads TGTGCCAGCAGACCCCTAGCCACAGATACGCAGTATTTT. Protein product: CASRPLATDTQYF.

This clonotype was seen ten or more times. The rearrangement links TRBV7-2 to TRBJ1-2, with TRBD1 matching over 8 bases. V lost 11 bases, J lost 2 bases, and 4 bases stayed unmatched. Germline V gene lookup returns CDR1 SGHTA and CDR2 FQGNSA. The CDR3 is 12 amino acids. The CDR3 loop is CASGQANYGYTF. The CDR3 nucleotides are TGTGCCTCGGGACAGGCCAACTATGGCTACACCTTC.

This clonotype was counted between two and nine times. The chain employs TRBV6-1 and TRBJ1-5, with D possibly TRBD1 on 6 matching bases. The CDR3 has 16 residues. From germline, CDR1 is MNHNS and CDR2 SASEGT. Trimming pared 5 bases from V and 3 bases from J, leaving 17 bases between. The CDR3 DNA follows: TGTGCCAGCAGTCTGGCCGCGCACAGGGACAATCAGCCCCAGCATTTT. It encodes CASSLAAHRDNQPQHF.

This clonotype was seen more than once but under ten times. The rearrangement joins TRBV30 to TRBJ1-5; unclear D gene. The CDR3 runs 13 residues. Trimming left V 4 bases short and J 3 bases short, with 10 bases between. Germline V lookup: CDR1 GTSNPN, CDR2 SVGIG (reference sequence). DNA for the CDR3: TGTGCCTGGAACGGGCAGATCAATCAGCCCCAGCATTTT. Protein: CAWNGQINQPQHF.

The CDR3 coding sequence is TGCGCCAGCAGCTTGGCAGGCTCTGCCTACGAGCAGTACTTC. Its translation is CASSLAGSAYEQYF. This rearrangement joins TRBV5-1 to TRBJ2-7, with D unresolved. The CDR3 consists of 14 residues. The V and J ends lost 0 bases and 2 bases respectively, with 9 bases between them. Germline CDR1 SGHRS, CDR2 YFSETQ.